This record concerns one T cell receptor (beta chain) sequence. As yet, its antigen is unknown. Vbeta (60) and Jbeta (13) primers were used in the PCR. Profiling relied on immunoSEQ multiplex PCR, and the TCRdb table lists in-frame clones only, not all of them. This repertoire shows under 55,000 clones, about three quarters found once; its top ten account for 2.5% to 3%. Trimming stripped 4 bases from V and 5 bases from J, with 17 bases between. The CDR3 has 15 amino acids. Germline values: CDR1 LGHNA, CDR2 YSLEER. The data were obtained in a study of cytomegalovirus exposure and HLA in healthy donors. Study outcomes and limitations: A previous analysis found most TCR beta V segments productive roughly 90% or roughly 30% of the time. The sole available immune exposure information was CMV serostatus.

Sample: PBMCs. This chain connects TRBV4-3 to TRBJ1-2; D is perhaps TRBD1 (6 bases). The sequence came from a man aged 18-30 years in good health and CMV-seronegative. CDR3 DNA sequence: TGCGCCAGCAGCCCAGAGGGGACATCTAGATATGGCTACACCTTC. Its protein product is CASSPEGTSRYGYTF.